The next 17 T cell receptor beta chains were all read from a single sample in a study of CD8 T cells in ankylosing spondylitis. Overall study findings and caveats: One TCR beta motif, made up of about 8 highly homologous variants, appeared characteristic of ankylosing spondylitis blood.

These receptors' targets are unknown. One entry per CDR3 protein results from TCRdb running MiXCR on the 5' RACE reads. This sample has approximately 550,000 distinct CDR3 sequences, with roughly an eighth found just once. Sequencing was done on a sample of blood, either unsorted or a sorted T cell fraction (not recorded which). These receptors originate from a male donor with ankylosing spondylitis.

This clonotype showed up just a few times. V gene TRBV5-1 combines with J gene TRBJ1-6; the match to TRBD1 covers 8 bases. V was clipped by 2 bases and J by 7 bases; unmatched bases: 2. Germline CDR1 reads SGHRS; CDR2 reads YFSETQ. The CDR3 runs 14 residues. The CDR3 sequence is CASSFGTGNSPLHF. CDR3 DNA sequence: TGCGCCAGCAGCTTCGGGACAGGAAATTCACCCCTCCACTTT. The whole variable domain, remainder taken from reference TRBV5-1 and TRBJ1-6, is KAGVTQTPRYLIKTRGQQVTLSCSPISGHRSVSWYQQTPGQGLQFLFEYFSETQRNKGNFPGRFSGRQFSNSRSEMNVSTLELGDSALYLCASSFGTGNSPLHFGNGTRLTVT.

This clonotype has just a few counts. The chain links TRBV7-2 to TRBJ2-3, with TRBD1 identical over 7 bases. The V segment lost 5 bases and the J segment 4 bases; nucleotides outside the gene matches: 9. The CDR3 consists of 15 residues. Germline CDR1 SGHTA, CDR2 FQGNSA. In nucleotides, the CDR3 is TGTGCCAGCAGCATCGGACAGGTTGGCGCAGATACGCAGTATTTT. Residues: CASSIGQVGADTQYF.

This clonotype was seen repeatedly, ten times or more. The J gene is TRBJ1-1, the V gene TRBV7-2; 10 bases are a match to TRBD1. The CDR3 totals 15 residues. V lost 5 bases, J lost 4 bases, and 7 bases stayed unmatched. The V gene's germline CDR1 is SGHTA and CDR2 FQGNSA. The CDR3 region has the DNA TGTGCCAGCAGCGCCCTAAGGACAGGGGGCACTGAAGCTTTCTTT. This gives the protein CASSALRTGGTEAFF.

CDR3 amino acids: CSAISKAYEQYF. Here the CDR3 DNA reads TGCAGTGCTATTAGTAAGGCCTACGAGCAGTACTTC. The chain carries TRBV20-1 and TRBJ2-7; D uncertain. Germline V gene data show CDR1 as DFQATT and CDR2 as SNEGSKA (reference sequence). V gave up 4 bases and J gave up 2 bases, with 9 bases separating them. CDR3 length: 12 residues.

The chain links TRBV20-1 to TRBJ2-7; 13 bases map to TRBD2. The trim removed 5 bases at V and 1 base at J, leaving 8 bases unmatched. CDR3 size: 16 residues. Germline V gene data show CDR1 as DFQATT and CDR2 as SNEGSKA (reference sequence). In DNA, the CDR3 is TGCAGTGCTGTAACTAGCGGGAGGGCCAGGTCCTACGAGCAGTACTTC. As protein: CSAVTSGRARSYEQYF.

This sequence joins TRBV12-3 or TRBV12-4 and TRBJ2-3; unclear D gene. The V gene lost 6 bases and the J gene lost 0 bases, with 10 bases spanning the gap. The CDR3 length is 14 residues. CDR3 bases: TGTGCCAGCAGCCGACTTTATAGCACAGATACGCAGTATTTT. This encodes CASSRLYSTDTQYF.

This clonotype was seen many times. The chain recombines TRBV4-2 with TRBJ2-2; TRBD2 agrees at 8 bases. V gave up 9 bases and J gave up 3 bases; unmatched junction bases: 12. The CDR3 spans 16 residues. Germline-derived CDR1 and CDR2 are LGHNA and YNFKEQ. The CDR3 reads CASWDQREYDTGELFF. The CDR3 bases are TGTGCCAGTTGGGACCAGCGGGAGTACGACACCGGGGAGCTGTTTTTT.

This clonotype came up many times. Mismatch with germline at one junction end may stem from a read error. This rearrangement joins TRBV7-2 to TRBJ1-1, with a tentative D call TRBD1 (6 bases). Germline values: CDR1 SGHTA, CDR2 FQGNSA. The CDR3 contains 13 residues. CDR3 coding DNA: TGTGCCAGCAGCTTTAGGGCCCCCGAGGACAGCCTCTTT. As protein: CASSFRAPEDSLF.

This clonotype was picked up a small number of times. The chain carries TRBV30 and TRBJ2-1; D call uncertain. The CDR3 covers 10 residues. From germline, CDR1 is GTSNPN and CDR2 SVGIG (reference sequence). Trimming took 5 bases from V and 7 from J, leaving 6 bases between them. CDR3 sequence: CAWGRNEQFF. CDR3 bases: TGTGCCTGGGGAAGAAATGAGCAGTTCTTC.

This clonotype has only a few counts. The chain joins TRBV7-2 to TRBJ2-7, with 13 bases aligning to TRBD2. This CDR3 comprises 15 residues. V shed 5 bases, J shed 4 bases, and the junction held 5 bases outside the gene matches. Germline V lookup: CDR1 SGHTA, CDR2 FQGNSA. The CDR3 spells CASSRTSGRAYEQYV. The CDR3 DNA is TGTGCCAGCAGCCGCACTAGCGGGAGGGCTTACGAGCAGTACGTC.

This clonotype was detected ten times or more. The chain links TRBV7-9 to TRBJ2-1, with D tentatively TRBD2 (5 bases). Germline-derived CDR1 and CDR2 are SEHNR and FQNEAQ (reference sequence). The CDR3 covers 14 residues. The V end was cut by 2 bases, the J end by 4 bases, with 9 bases between. DNA for the CDR3: TGTGCCAGCAGCTTAAAGGGCGGGTACAATGAGCAGTTCTTC. This codes for CASSLKGGYNEQFF. Complete variable domain (other parts from reference TRBV7-9 and TRBJ2-1): DTGVSQNPRHKITKRGQNVTFRCDPISEHNRLYWYRQTLGQGPEFLTYFQNEAQLEKSRLLSDRFSAERPKGSFSTLEIQRTEQGDSAMYLCASSLKGGYNEQFFGPGTRLTVL.

The chain recombines TRBV6-4 with TRBJ2-1, with 9 bases fitting TRBD2. The CDR3 covers 15 residues. The V gene's germline CDR1 is MRHNA and CDR2 SNTAGT. J was trimmed by 5 bases and V by 6 bases; bases with no gene match: 8. CDR3 bases: TGTGCCAGCAGAACGGGGACTAGCCCCGACAATGAGCAGTTCTTC. Residues: CASRTGTSPDNEQFF.

This rearrangement joins TRBV5-6 to TRBJ2-7; 9 nucleotides agree with TRBD2. This CDR3 is built from 14 residues. Germline CDR1 is SGHDT and CDR2 is YYEEEE. V lost 2 bases to trimming and J lost 7 bases; unmatched junction nucleotides: 7. This chain's CDR3 is CASSLTGLAREQYF. Written as DNA, the CDR3 is TGTGCCAGCAGCTTAACGGGACTAGCCAGGGAGCAGTACTTC.

CDR3 bases: TGTGCCTGGACCCCGGACAGTAACTATGGCTACACCTTC. This gives the protein CAWTPDSNYGYTF. The rearrangement uses TRBV30 and TRBJ1-2; the D gene is possibly TRBD1 (6 bases). V lost 4 bases and J 1 base, leaving 10 bases between the germline ends. CDR3 length equals 13 residues. Germline V lookup: CDR1 GTSNPN, CDR2 SVGIG (reference sequence).

This clonotype turned up a few times. V is TRBV12-3 or TRBV12-4 and J is TRBJ2-3; 7 positions match TRBD2. The CDR3 length is 13 residues. Trimming took 11 bases from V and 1 from J; bases not matched to a gene: 6. CDR3 amino acids: CALGEGRTDTQYF. Written as DNA, the CDR3 is TGTGCCCTCGGGGAGGGCCGCACAGATACGCAGTATTTT.

This clonotype was recorded at least ten times. V is TRBV10-3 and J is TRBJ2-1; the D gene is possibly TRBD1 (5 bases). The CDR3 runs 16 residues. Trimming took 0 bases from V and 4 from J, leaving 13 bases between them. Germline V gives CDR1 ENHRY, CDR2 SYGVKD. The CDR3 sequence: CAISESGGGAYNEQFF. CDR3 nucleotide sequence: TGTGCCATCAGTGAGTCCGGCGGTGGGGCTTACAATGAGCAGTTCTTC.

In this sample, this clonotype turned up a few times. V usage is TRBV14 and J usage is TRBJ2-4; 7 nucleotides align to TRBD1. This CDR3 is 15 amino acids long. The junction had 8 bases not matched to a gene; V was cut back by 4 bases and J by 5 bases. Germline V gene data show CDR1 as SGHDN and CDR2 as FVKESK. The chain's CDR3 is CASSRGDRVQNIQYF. CDR3 nucleotide sequence: TGTGCCAGCAGCCGAGGAGACAGGGTCCAAAACATTCAGTACTTC.